The 15 T cell receptor beta chains below were found in one sample sequenced in a study of T cells expressing NK-cell markers. TCRdb re-called the 5' RACE reads and gives one entry per CDR3 protein, without DNA. This sample lists about 410,000 distinct CDR3 sequences; its ten largest clones have around 11%. The sequenced material came from blood T cells: a sorted CD56 or NKG2C T cell subset, CD4+ or CD8+ T cells, or bulk PBMC T cells (not recorded which). The source of these receptors is a woman in her fifties or sixties in good health.

The CDR3 sequence: CATNRAANTGELFF. The chain couples TRBV6-5 to TRBJ2-2; TCRdb outputs TRBD1, but without DNA this stays unchecked. The CDR3 is made up of 14 amino acids. Germline CDR1 reads MNHEY; CDR2 reads SVGAGI.

V and J are TRBV24-1 and TRBJ2-1; TCRdb calls TRBD1, which cannot be checked without DNA. This CDR3 has 16 residues. Looked up from germline, CDR1 is KGHDR and CDR2 is SFDVKD. The CDR3 here is CATSVSRVSASNEQFF.

CDR3 region: CASGLVSGVSANYGYTF. The V call is TRBV12-5, the J call TRBJ1-2; no DNA is available, so the TRBD1 call from TCRdb remains unchecked. This CDR3 is built from 17 residues. Germline CDR1 LGHNT, CDR2 FRNRAP.

The V gene is TRBV7-9, the J gene TRBJ2-1; the TCRdb call, TRBD2, lacks DNA for checking. This CDR3 is 15 amino acids long. Germline values: CDR1 SEHNR, CDR2 FQNEAQ (reference sequence). The CDR3 region is CASTAGGPPFDGQFF. Variable domain in full (rest from reference TRBV7-9 and TRBJ2-1): DTGVSQNPRHKITKRGQNVTFRCDPISEHNRLYWYRQTLGQGPEFLTYFQNEAQLEKSRLLSDRFSAERPKGSFSTLEIQRTEQGDSAMYLCASTAGGPPFDGQFFGPGTRLTVL.

CDR3 protein: CASSPSWVSETQYF. The chain employs TRBV7-9 and TRBJ2-5; as DNA is missing, the TRBD1 call by TCRdb cannot be tested. CDR3 length equals 14 residues. CDR1 and CDR2 from the germline V gene are SEHNR and FQNEAQ (reference sequence).

V gene TRBV7-9 combines with J gene TRBJ2-2; TCRdb designates TRBD2, a call that cannot be tested without DNA. The CDR3 runs 17 residues. Germline-derived CDR1 and CDR2 are SEHNR and FQNEAQ (reference sequence). Here the CDR3 reads CASPTSGKSQNTGELFF.

V and J are TRBV29-1 and TRBJ1-1; TCRdb's D call, TRBD1, is unchecked because there is no DNA. The CDR3 loop spans 15 amino acids. Germline lookup yields CDR1 SQVTM and CDR2 ANQGSEA. The CDR3 spells CSVAPLWGRGTEAFF.

Here the CDR3 reads CASSYSIGTSVLETQYF. The rearrangement joins TRBV6-2 or TRBV6-3 to TRBJ2-5; TCRdb's D call of TRBD2 is untestable without DNA. Per germline, CDR1 MNHEY and CDR2 SVGEGT. The CDR3 sequence is 17 residues long.

V usage is TRBV7-9 and J usage is TRBJ1-6; TCRdb picks TRBD1, but there is no DNA to check that call. Per the germline V gene, CDR1 is SEHNR and CDR2 is FQNEAQ (reference sequence). The CDR3 is made up of 13 amino acids. The CDR3 loop is CASTLEGRSPLHF.

The chain is built from TRBV12-3 or TRBV12-4 and TRBJ2-7. The CDR3 loop spans 14 amino acids. CDR3 sequence reads: CASLLSGSSYEQYF.

This chain joins TRBV29-1 and TRBJ1-5; without DNA, the TCRdb call of TRBD1 cannot be checked. The CDR3 has 13 amino acids. Germline values: CDR1 SQVTM, CDR2 ANQGSEA. Here the CDR3 reads CSVGQGTGQPQHF.

The CDR3 protein is CASSWGQGSQETQYF. The V gene is TRBV27, the J gene TRBJ2-5; lacking DNA, the TRBD1 call made by TCRdb goes unchecked. Germline loops: CDR1 MNHEY, CDR2 SMNVEV (reference sequence). CDR3 length equals 15 residues.

V usage is TRBV10-2 and J usage is TRBJ2-3. The CDR3 spans 15 residues. Germline V lookup: CDR1 WSHSY, CDR2 SAAADI. CDR3 amino acids: CASSGPTSVTDTQYF.

The chain uses TRBV20-1 and TRBJ1-1; with no DNA, the TCRdb D assignment of TRBD1 cannot be verified. Germline V gene lookup returns CDR1 DFQATT and CDR2 SNEGSKA (reference sequence). CDR3 length: 13 amino acids. CDR3 loop: CSARELRGTEAFF.

The chain's CDR3 is CASSRDSQRYF. The chain recombines TRBV5-6 with TRBJ2-5; the TCRdb call, TRBD2, lacks DNA for checking. CDR1 and CDR2 from the germline V gene are SGHDT and YYEEEE. The CDR3 totals 11 residues.